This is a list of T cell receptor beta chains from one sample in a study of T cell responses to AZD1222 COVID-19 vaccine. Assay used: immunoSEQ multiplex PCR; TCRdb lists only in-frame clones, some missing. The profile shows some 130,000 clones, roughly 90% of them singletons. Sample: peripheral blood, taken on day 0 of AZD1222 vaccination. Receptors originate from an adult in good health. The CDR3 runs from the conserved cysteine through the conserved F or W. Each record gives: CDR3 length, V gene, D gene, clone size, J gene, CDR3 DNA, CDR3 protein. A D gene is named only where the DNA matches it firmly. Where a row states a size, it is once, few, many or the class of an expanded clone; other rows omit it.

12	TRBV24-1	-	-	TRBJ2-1	TGTGCCACCAGTGACCAAAACAATGAGCAGTTCTTC	CATSDQNNEQFF
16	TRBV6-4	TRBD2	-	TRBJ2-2	TGTGCCAGCAGTGACGGAGCGGGAGCCCACACCGGGGAGCTGTTTTTT	CASSDGAGAHTGELFF
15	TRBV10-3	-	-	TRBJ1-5	TGTGCCATCAGTGAAGGGGGAAGGAAAAATCAGCCCCAGCATTTT	CAISEGGRKNQPQHF
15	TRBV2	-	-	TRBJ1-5	TGTGCCAGCACCTTAACAGGTCTCTTCAATCAGCCCCAGCATTTT	CASTLTGLFNQPQHF
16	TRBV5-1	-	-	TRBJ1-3	TGCGCCAGCAGCTCTTTAGGACAGTCAACTGGAAACACCATATATTTT	CASSSLGQSTGNTIYF
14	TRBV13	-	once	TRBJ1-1	TGTGCCAGCAGCTTAGAAGGGCCGGGGGTTGAAGCTTTCTTT	CASSLEGPGVEAFF
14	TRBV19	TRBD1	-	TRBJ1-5	TGTGCCAGTAGCGACGACAGGGCTAATCAGCCCCAGCATTTT	CASSDDRANQPQHF
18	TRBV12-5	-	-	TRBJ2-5	TGTGCTAGTGGTCGCCGGGTGGTCAGGACGCGCGAGGAAGAGACCCAGTACTTC	CASGRRVVRTREEETQYF
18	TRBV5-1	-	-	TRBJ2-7	TGCGCCAGCAGCTTAGATTTACGAGGGGTCAGAAGCTCCTACGAGCAGTACTTC	CASSLDLRGVRSSYEQYF
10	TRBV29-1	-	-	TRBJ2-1	TGCAGCGTTGACGGCAATGAGCAGTTCTTC	CSVDGNEQFF
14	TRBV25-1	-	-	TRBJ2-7	TGTGCCAGCAGTGGCGGCGGGATGAGTTACGAGCAGTACTTC	CASSGGGMSYEQYF
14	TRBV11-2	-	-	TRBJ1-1	TGTGCCAGCAGCTTGTCCGACTCTGGGTCTGAAGCTTTCTTT	CASSLSDSGSEAFF
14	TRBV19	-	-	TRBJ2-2	TGTGCCAGTATGGGTCGTAAGAAAACCGGGGAGCTGTTTTTT	CASMGRKKTGELFF
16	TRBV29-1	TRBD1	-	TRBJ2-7	TGCAGCGTTGGGGGGACAGACTCAAGGGAACCCTACGAGCAGTACTTC	CSVGGTDSREPYEQYF
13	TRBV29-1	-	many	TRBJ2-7	TGCAGCGTTGAAGATCCGGGCGGCTACGAGCAGTACTTC	CSVEDPGGYEQYF
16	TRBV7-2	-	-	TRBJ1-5	TGTGCCAGCAGCTTAGCGGCAGGGTTAGGCAATCAGCCCCAGCATTTT	CASSLAAGLGNQPQHF
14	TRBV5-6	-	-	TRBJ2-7	TGTGCCAGCAGCTTCTCGGGGGGCGGTTACGAGCAGTACTTC	CASSFSGGGYEQYF
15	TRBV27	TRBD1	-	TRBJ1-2	TGTGCCAGCAGTCCCGGATTGGGGACAGGGGATGGCTACACCTTC	CASSPGLGTGDGYTF
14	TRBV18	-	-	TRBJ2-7	TGTGCCAGCTCACCGAACCTTGTTCCGGGTGAGCAGTACTTC	CASSPNLVPGEQYF
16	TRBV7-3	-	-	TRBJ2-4	TGTGCCAGCAGCACGGACGGGATGGTAGCCAAAAACATTCAGTACTTC	CASSTDGMVAKNIQYF
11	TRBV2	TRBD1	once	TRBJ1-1	TGTGCCAGCGTTGACAGGGGGGGAGCTTTCTTT	CASVDRGGAFF
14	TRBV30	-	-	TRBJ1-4	TGTGCCTGGGGGACGGGGTCAACTAATGAAAAACTGTTTTTT	CAWGTGSTNEKLFF
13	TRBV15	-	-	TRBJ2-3	TGTGCCACCAGCGGAGACAGAACAGATACGCAGTATTTT	CATSGDRTDTQYF
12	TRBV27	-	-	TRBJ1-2	TGTGCCAGCATGGCCAGGGACTATGGCTACACCTTC	CASMARDYGYTF
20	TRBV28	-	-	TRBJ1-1	TGTGCCAGCAGTTTTCCGGCGGGGCGAGCTTTGGCAGGGATGAACACTGAAGCTTTCTTT	CASSFPAGRALAGMNTEAFF
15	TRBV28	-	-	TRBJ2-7	TGTGCCAGCAGTTTCGCGCAGGGGTTAGGGTACGAGCAGTACTTC	CASSFAQGLGYEQYF
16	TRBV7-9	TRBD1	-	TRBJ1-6	TGTGCCAGCAGTTTGGGACAGGCCGGCGGTAATTCACCCCTCCACTTT	CASSLGQAGGNSPLHF
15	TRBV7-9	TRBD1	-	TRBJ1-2	TGTGCCAGCAGCTTTCCGGGACAGGGGGCAGGTGGCTACACCTTC	CASSFPGQGAGGYTF
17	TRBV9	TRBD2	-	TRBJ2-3	TGTGCCAGCAGCGCCTCCGGTGCGGGGGTGACCCGAGGTACGCAGTATTTT	CASSASGAGVTRGTQYF
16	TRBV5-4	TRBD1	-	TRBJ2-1	TGTGCCAGCAGCTTGGGGGGACAGGTTACCTACAATGAGCAGTTCTTC	CASSLGGQVTYNEQFF
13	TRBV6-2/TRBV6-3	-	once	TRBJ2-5	TGTGCCAGCAGCCTGGTCAGGGGCGCGGCCCAGTACTTC	CASSLVRGAAQYF
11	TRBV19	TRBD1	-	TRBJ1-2	TGTGCCAGTGAGAGGGGGCGAGGCTACACCTTC	CASERGRGYTF
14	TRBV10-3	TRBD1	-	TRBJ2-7	TGTGCCATCGCACCCGGGACAGAGCCCTACGAGCAGTACTTC	CAIAPGTEPYEQYF
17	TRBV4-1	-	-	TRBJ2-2	TGCGCCAGCAGCCAAAACCGAGCGGAGAGAAACACCGGGGAGCTGTTTTTT	CASSQNRAERNTGELFF
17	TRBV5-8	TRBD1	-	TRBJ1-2	TGTGCCAGCAGCTTGGTGACAGGGGTACGGTTAAACTATGGCTACACCTTC	CASSLVTGVRLNYGYTF
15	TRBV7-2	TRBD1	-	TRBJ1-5	TGTGCCAGCAGCTTAATGACAGGGCTGGGACAGCCCCAGCATTTT	CASSLMTGLGQPQHF
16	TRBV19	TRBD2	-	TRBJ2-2	TGTGCCAGTAGTATTACCGGGGGGGCGAACACCGGGGAGCTGTTTTTT	CASSITGGANTGELFF
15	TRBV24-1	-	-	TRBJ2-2	TGTGCCACCAGTGATCCCAGACAGAACACCGGGGAGCTGTTTTTT	CATSDPRQNTGELFF
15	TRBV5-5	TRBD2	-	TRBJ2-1	TGTGCCAGCAGTATCAATAGCGGGGCATACAATGAGCAGTTCTTC	CASSINSGAYNEQFF
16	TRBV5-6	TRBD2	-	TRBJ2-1	TGTGCCAGCAGCTTGAAGCGACTAGCGGGAGGGCTGGGACAGTTCTTC	CASSLKRLAGGLGQFF
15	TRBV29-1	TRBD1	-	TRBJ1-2	TGCAGCGTTGAAATTGGGGCAGGGGGAAGCTATGGCTACACCTTC	CSVEIGAGGSYGYTF
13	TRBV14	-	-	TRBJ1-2	TGTGCCAGCAGCCAATACCCCATAATTGGCTACACCTTC	CASSQYPIIGYTF
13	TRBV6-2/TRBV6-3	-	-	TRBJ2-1	TGTGCCAGCAGTTACTCCCTTTACAATGAGCAGTTCTTC	CASSYSLYNEQFF
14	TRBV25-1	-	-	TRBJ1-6	TGTGCCAGCAGTGAAGCAACAGTCAATTCACCCCTCCACTTT	CASSEATVNSPLHF
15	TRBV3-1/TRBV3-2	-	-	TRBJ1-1	TGTGCCAGCAGGGGGGCTGGGGCAGTGAACACTGAAGCTTTCTTT	CASRGAGAVNTEAFF
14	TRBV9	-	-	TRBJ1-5	TGTGCCAGCAGCGTAGGACAGATTAATCAGCCCCAGCATTTT	CASSVGQINQPQHF